This T cell receptor beta chain was documented in a study of shared clonotypes between healthy human individuals. Study-wide results and caveats: Clonotype sharing among donors, it was expected, would be affected by sequencing depth. Memory subsets generally showed smaller estimated richness than naive subsets did.

It was across several immunoSEQ plates that each subset's genomic DNA was evenly split. Here immunoSEQ multiplex PCR was the method, and the copy in TCRdb shows in-frame clones only, minus some. The data hold roughly 2 million clones, with about 95% observed a single time. On this clone: Its antigen is unknown.

The CDR3 is 15 residues long. Germline loops: CDR1 SEHNR, CDR2 FQNEAQ (reference sequence). The V and J ends lost 8 bases and 5 bases respectively, with 21 bases between them. Cells designated naive CD8 were CD45RO-negative and were positively selected for CCR7, with terminally differentiated effector memory CD45RA+ cells excluded. The donors, healthy adults who were HIV-negative, had experienced no recent acute infections or vaccinations. The chain uses TRBV7-9 and TRBJ1-1, with D unresolved. The sequenced material came from naive CD8+ T cells sorted from blood. The receptor comes from a man younger than 30 in good health. The CDR3 nucleotides are TGTGCCAGCTATCTAGCACTAGGCGGGAGGACTGAAGCTTTCTTT. Protein product: CASYLALGGRTEAFF. Together with reference TRBV7-9 and TRBJ1-1, the CDR3 gives the full variable domain: DTGVSQNPRHKITKRGQNVTFRCDPISEHNRLYWYRQTLGQGPEFLTYFQNEAQLEKSRLLSDRFSAERPKGSFSTLEIQRTEQGDSAMYLCASYLALGGRTEAFFGQGTRLTVV.